This passage covers 18 T cell receptor beta chains from one sample sequenced in a study of T-cell reconstitution after alpha-beta-depleted transplantation in children. Library preparation (for TCRbeta) was performed with unique molecular identifiers. MiXCR was run by TCRdb on the PCR reads, yielding one entry per CDR3 protein. Of fewer than 550,000 distinct CDR3 sequences listed, about an eighth are singletons. The sequenced sample was PBMCs, mostly from graft donor cells, obtained 180 days after TCRalphabeta/CD19-depleted stem cell transplant. The receptor set was obtained from a female patient between 2 and 15 years old who had a stem cell transplant for aplastic anemia, so the T cells may come from the graft donor.

V gene TRBV12-3 or TRBV12-4 combines with J gene TRBJ2-2, with 8 bases fitting TRBD1. The CDR3 has 14 residues. Trimming at V came to 4 bases and at J to 6 bases, leaving 4 bases not matched to a gene. CDR3 coding DNA: TGTGCCAGCAGTTGGACAGGGAGCGCCGGGGAGCTGTTTTTT. Its protein is CASSWTGSAGELFF.

This clonotype came up a few times. The chain couples TRBV29-1 to TRBJ1-4; TRBD1 matches 9 bases. With V trimmed by 1 base and J by 5 bases, 5 bases remained unmatched. The CDR3 contains 15 residues. Looked up from germline, CDR1 is SQVTM and CDR2 is ANQGSEA. In DNA, the CDR3 is TGCAGCGTTGAAGTGGTAGGACAGGGGAATGAAAAACTGTTTTTT. This encodes CSVEVVGQGNEKLFF.

This chain uses TRBV12-3 or TRBV12-4 with TRBJ2-1, with 11 bases aligning to TRBD2. This CDR3 region has 16 residues. The junction had 11 bases not matched to a gene; V was cut back by 6 bases and J by 7 bases. CDR3 sequence: CASSPPSGRSGNEQFF. As DNA, the CDR3 is TGTGCCAGCAGCCCTCCTAGCGGGAGGTCAGGTAATGAGCAGTTCTTC.

A few counts support this clonotype. Its ends do not fully match the called genes, so a read error is possible. The gene calls are TRBV15 and TRBJ2-7; D is uncertain. The CDR3 is 12 residues long. Germline V gene data show CDR1 as LNHNV and CDR2 as YYDKDF (reference sequence). The DNA for the CDR3 is TGTGACACCAGCAGAGTCGGTTACGAGCAGTACTTC. This codes for CDTSRVGYEQYF.

This chain joins TRBV29-1 and TRBJ1-2; TRBD1 agrees at 8 bases. The germline gives CDR1 SQVTM, CDR2 ANQGSEA. The CDR3 has 11 amino acids. The CDR3: CGAGGNYGYTF. The CDR3 DNA follows: TGCGGGGCAGGGGGCAACTATGGCTACACCTTC.

This clonotype was seen a handful of times. This sequence joins TRBV15 and TRBJ2-3; 8 bases line up with TRBD1. Per the germline V gene, CDR1 is LNHNV and CDR2 is YYDKDF (reference sequence). This CDR3 is built from 20 residues. V trimming: 0 bases; J trimming: 0 bases; junction bases outside the gene matches: 14. The CDR3 loop reads CATSRDFQGAMFDSTDTQYF. As DNA, the CDR3 is TGTGCCACCAGCAGAGATTTTCAGGGGGCGATGTTTGATAGCACAGATACGCAGTATTTT.

This clonotype appeared many times. V and J are TRBV20-1 and TRBJ2-7; no firm D call. Trimming left V 0 bases short and J 0 bases short, with 12 bases between. This CDR3 spans 15 amino acids. CDR1 is DFQATT, CDR2 SNEGSKA, per germline (reference sequence). The CDR3 region has the DNA TGCAGTGCTAGAGATCGAGCGCGTTCCTCCTACGAGCAGTACGTC. This translates into CSARDRARSSYEQYV.

This clonotype has only a few counts. The rearrangement links TRBV28 to TRBJ2-1; 8 bases fit TRBD1. V shed 5 bases, J shed 0 bases, and the junction held 6 bases outside the gene matches. The germline gives CDR1 MDHEN, CDR2 SYDVKM. The CDR3 consists of 16 residues. CDR3 residues: CASSHDRGNSYNEQFF. CDR3 DNA: TGTGCCAGCAGTCATGACAGGGGAAACTCCTACAATGAGCAGTTCTTC. The full variable domain, in which reference TRBV28 and TRBJ2-1 provide the parts outside the CDR3, is DVKVTQSSRYLVKRTGEKVFLECVQDMDHENMFWYRQDPGLGLRLIYFSYDVKMKEKGDIPEGYSVSREKKERFSLILESASTNQTSMYLCASSHDRGNSYNEQFFGPGTRLTVL.

This clonotype has only one observation. This chain connects TRBV19 to TRBJ2-3, with unresolved D. CDR1 and CDR2 from the germline V gene are LNHDA and SQIVND (reference sequence). The CDR3 has 10 amino acids. The CDR3 DNA follows: TGTGGCTCTCGAGGAGATACGCAGTATTTT. Its translation is CGSRGDTQYF.

The table lists this clonotype with a few counts. In DNA, the CDR3 is TGTGCCAGCAGCTTGGGACACGCCGAGACCCAGTACTTC. Encoded protein: CASSLGHAETQYF. This chain joins TRBV5-5 and TRBJ2-5; D remains unclear. Germline V gives CDR1 SGHKS, CDR2 YYEKEE (reference sequence). This CDR3 has 13 residues. V was trimmed by 0 bases and J by 5 bases, leaving 8 bases between them.

The CDR3 region has the DNA TGTGCCAGCAGCTTATGGGTTGGCGGGAGCGGGGTTGAGCAGTTCTTC. This translates into CASSLWVGGSGVEQFF. The genes are TRBV7-2 and TRBJ2-1; 7 bases agree with TRBD2. The J segment lost 9 bases and the V segment lost 2 bases, leaving 13 bases of the junction unmatched. This CDR3 has 16 residues. Germline V gives CDR1 SGHTA, CDR2 FQGNSA.

The chain uses TRBV6-5 and TRBJ2-1; weak D call: TRBD1 (5 bases). Germline CDR1 MNHEY, CDR2 SVGAGI. The CDR3 totals 14 residues. The V end lost 2 bases, the J end lost 2 bases, and 7 bases lay between the germline ends. In DNA, the CDR3 is TGTGCCAGCAGTTACGGGGCTACCTACAATGAGCAGTTCTTC. Amino acid sequence: CASSYGATYNEQFF.

The chain carries TRBV10-3 and TRBJ1-1; 9 bases map to TRBD1. V lost 0 bases and J lost 6; bases outside the gene matches: 5. Germline V gene sequence: CDR1 ENHRY, CDR2 SYGVKD. CDR3 size: 15 residues. CDR3: CAISESGTGLAEAFF. CDR3 bases: TGTGCCATCAGTGAGTCCGGGACAGGGTTGGCTGAAGCTTTCTTT.

This clonotype showed up just a few times. The chain employs TRBV18 and TRBJ2-1; 11 positions match TRBD2. Germline lookup yields CDR1 KGHSH and CDR2 LQKENI. CDR3 size: 17 residues. V was clipped by 2 bases and J by 9 bases; unmatched bases: 12. The CDR3 DNA follows: TGTGCCAGCTCACCAAACCATTTAGCGGGAGGGCCTAGTGAGCAGTTCTTC. It specifies CASSPNHLAGGPSEQFF. The entire variable domain, with the rest obtained from reference TRBV18 and TRBJ2-1, is as follows: NAGVMQNPRHLVRRRGQEARLRCSPMKGHSHVYWYRQLPEEGLKFMVYLQKENIIDESGMPKERFSAEFPKEGPSILRIQQVVRGDSAAYFCASSPNHLAGGPSEQFFGPGTRLTVL.

A few counts support this clonotype. This chain's CDR3 is CATSDSPDWLNEQFF. CDR3 DNA sequence: TGTGCCACCAGTGATTCCCCGGACTGGCTCAATGAGCAGTTCTTC. The chain is built from TRBV24-1 and TRBJ2-1; maybe TRBD2 (5 bases). V was clipped by 2 bases and J by 6 bases, with 13 bases between them. Per the germline V gene, CDR1 is KGHDR and CDR2 is SFDVKD. The CDR3 has 15 residues.

In its sample, this clonotype was seen a few times. V usage is TRBV29-1 and J usage is TRBJ2-5, with 8 bases that match TRBD1. The ends lost 1 base at V and 5 bases at J; junction bases unmatched: 6. This CDR3 spans 14 amino acids. Germline V lookup: CDR1 SQVTM, CDR2 ANQGSEA. The CDR3 region has the DNA TGCAGCGTTGAAGGAAGGACAGGGACGGAGACCCAGTACTTC. This gives the protein CSVEGRTGTETQYF.

The V gene is TRBV10-3, the J gene TRBJ2-1; D may correspond to TRBD1 or TRBD2 (5 bases each). V dropped 11 bases and J dropped 0 bases, with 14 bases sitting between them. The germline V gene encodes CDR1 ENHRY and CDR2 SYGVKD. The CDR3 totals 14 residues. CDR3 coding DNA: TGTGCCCCGGACAAGGGGAGCTCCTACAATGAGCAGTTCTTC. Protein product: CAPDKGSSYNEQFF.

The sample holds many counts of this clonotype. V is TRBV29-1 and J is TRBJ2-1; D unresolved. Germline V lookup: CDR1 SQVTM, CDR2 ANQGSEA. V dropped 0 bases and J dropped 3 bases, with 15 bases sitting between them. The CDR3 sequence is 16 residues long. The CDR3 reads CSVEEALVGFYNEQFF. CDR3 coding DNA: TGCAGCGTTGAAGAGGCCCTGGTGGGCTTCTACAATGAGCAGTTCTTC.